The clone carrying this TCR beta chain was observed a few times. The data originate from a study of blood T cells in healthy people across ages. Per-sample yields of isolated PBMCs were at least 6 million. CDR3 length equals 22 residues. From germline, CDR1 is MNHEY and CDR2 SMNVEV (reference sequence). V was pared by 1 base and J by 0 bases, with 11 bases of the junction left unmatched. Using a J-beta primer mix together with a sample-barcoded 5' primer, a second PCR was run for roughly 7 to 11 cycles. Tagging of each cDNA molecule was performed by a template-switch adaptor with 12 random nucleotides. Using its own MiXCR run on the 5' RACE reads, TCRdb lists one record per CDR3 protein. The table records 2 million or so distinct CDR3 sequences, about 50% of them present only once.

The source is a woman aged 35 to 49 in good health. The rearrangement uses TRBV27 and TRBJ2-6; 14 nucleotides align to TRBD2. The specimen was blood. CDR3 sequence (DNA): TGTGCCAGCAGTTTATTCTCCTGGGGACTAGCGGGGGAAGACTCTGGGGCCAACGTCCTGACTTTC. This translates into CASSLFSWGLAGEDSGANVLTF.